This T cell receptor beta chain is drawn from a study of T cells in Graves' hyperthyroidism and ophthalmopathy. A patient was excluded if there was uncontrolled infection, other autoimmune disease, pregnancy or lactation. This clonotype was seen more than once but under ten times. The antigen remains unidentified. This CDR3 is 13 amino acids long. V lost 3 bases and J lost 6, with 11 bases in between. Germline V lookup: CDR1 KGHSH, CDR2 LQKENI. Amplified TCR beta CDR3 regions came from RNA transcripts. In the first-round RT-PCR of the TCR CDR3, the HTBI primer set was used. One entry per CDR3 protein, called by TCRdb with MiXCR from the multiplex PCR reads. Of 600,000 or so distinct CDR3 sequences detected, roughly 15% appear once; the ten largest clones hold 3.8%. Overall study findings and caveats: Most expanded thyroid clonotypes above 0.001 also appeared in blood.

This receptor was identified in a woman aged 25 to 39 with Graves' hyperthyroidism. V is TRBV18 and J is TRBJ1-2, with D possibly being TRBD1 (5 bases). Sample: blood. CDR3 DNA sequence: TGTGCCAGCTCACCCTCCAGGGTGGATGGCTACACCTTC. This codes for CASSPSRVDGYTF.